This record concerns one T cell receptor (beta chain) sequence. Its antigen is undetermined. Germline CDR1 SGHNT, CDR2 YYREEE (reference sequence). V was clipped by 4 bases and J by 5 bases; unmatched bases: 10. The CDR3 is 15 residues long. This sample is part of a study of Ad26.COV2.S vaccination and SARS-CoV-2 variants. Overall study findings and caveats: Post-vaccination spike-specific CD8+ and CD4+ T cell responses reportedly had substantial breadth.

Treatment meaning: roughly 18 received Ad26.COV2.S at low or high dose, single or two shots; roughly five received placebo; per-sample allocation not given. Day 63 after the first vaccine or placebo injection was the time point for sampling. The assay was immunoSEQ multiplex PCR, and TCRdb's table has in-frame clones only and misses some. The sample yields 510,000 or so clones, around nine tenths seen once. This rearrangement joins TRBV5-4 to TRBJ2-3, with 7 bases aligning to TRBD1. The sequencing here drew on peripheral blood, taken in a trial of Ad26.COV2.S vaccine versus placebo. The TCR originated in a person aged 18 to 59 who received the Ad26.COV2.S COVID-19 vaccine or a placebo. The CDR3 here is CASSPPGQLKDTQYF. In nucleotides, the CDR3 is TGTGCCAGCAGCCCCCCGGGACAGCTGAAAGATACGCAGTATTTT.